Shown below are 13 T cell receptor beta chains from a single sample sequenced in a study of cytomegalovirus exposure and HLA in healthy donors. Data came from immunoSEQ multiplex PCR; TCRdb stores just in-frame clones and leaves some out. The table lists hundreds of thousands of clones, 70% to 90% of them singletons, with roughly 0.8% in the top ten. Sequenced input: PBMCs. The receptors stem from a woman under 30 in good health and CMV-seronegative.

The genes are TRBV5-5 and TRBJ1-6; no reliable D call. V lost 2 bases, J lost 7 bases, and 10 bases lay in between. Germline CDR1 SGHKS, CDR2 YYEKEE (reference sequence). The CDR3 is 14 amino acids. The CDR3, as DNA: TGTGCCAGCAGCTTCCTTTTGAGGAATTCACCCCTCCACTTT. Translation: CASSFLLRNSPLHF.

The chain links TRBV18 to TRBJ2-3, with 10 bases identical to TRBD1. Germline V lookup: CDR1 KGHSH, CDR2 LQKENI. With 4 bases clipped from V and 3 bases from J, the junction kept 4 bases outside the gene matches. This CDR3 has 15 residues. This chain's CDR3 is CASSRQGAKTDTQYF. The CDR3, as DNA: TGTGCCAGCTCACGACAGGGGGCTAAGACAGATACGCAGTATTTT.

The CDR3 DNA reads as TGTGCCTGGAGTACACATCGACAGGGGCGTACAGTAGATCAGCCCCAGCATTTT. Its protein is CAWSTHRQGRTVDQPQHF. The genes are TRBV30 and TRBJ1-5; 8 bases are shared with TRBD1. Germline trimming cut 2 bases from V and 5 bases from J; bases unmatched to any gene: 17. The CDR3 contains 18 residues. Looked up from germline, CDR1 is GTSNPN and CDR2 is SVGIG (reference sequence). Looking up the rest from reference TRBV30 and TRBJ1-5 gives the full variable domain: SQTIHQWPATLVQPVGSPLSLECTVEGTSNPNLYWYRQAAGRGLQLLFYSVGIGQISSEVPQNLSASRPQDRQFILSSKKLLLSDSGFYLCAWSTHRQGRTVDQPQHFGDGTRLSIL.

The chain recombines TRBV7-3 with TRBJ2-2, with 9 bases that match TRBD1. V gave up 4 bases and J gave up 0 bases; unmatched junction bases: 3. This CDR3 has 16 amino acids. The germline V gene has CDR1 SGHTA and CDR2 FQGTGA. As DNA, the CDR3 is TGTGCCAGCAGCTATTGGACAGGGGCGAACACCGGGGAGCTGTTTTTT. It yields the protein CASSYWTGANTGELFF.

This CDR3 reads CASSPGDGVATEQYF. The CDR3 DNA reads TGTGCCAGCAGTCCCGGAGACGGGGTTGCTACCGAGCAGTACTTC. The rearrangement links TRBV27 to TRBJ2-7; tentatively, D is TRBD2 (5 bases). Germline values: CDR1 MNHEY, CDR2 SMNVEV (reference sequence). The V end lost 5 bases, the J end lost 6 bases, and 20 bases lay between the germline ends. The CDR3 has 15 residues.

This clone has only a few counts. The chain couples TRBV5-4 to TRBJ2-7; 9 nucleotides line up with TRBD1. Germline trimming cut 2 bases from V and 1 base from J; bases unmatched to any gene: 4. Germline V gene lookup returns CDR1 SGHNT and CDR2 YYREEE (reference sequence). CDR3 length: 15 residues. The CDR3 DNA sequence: TGTGCCAGCAGCTTAGGGACAGGGAAGTCCTACGAGCAGTACTTC. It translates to CASSLGTGKSYEQYF. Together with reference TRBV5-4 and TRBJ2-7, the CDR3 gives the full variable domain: ETGVTQSPTHLIKTRGQQVTLRCSSQSGHNTVSWYQQALGQGPQFIFQYYREEENGRGNFPPRFSGLQFPNYSSELNVNALELDDSALYLCASSLGTGKSYEQYFGPGTRLTVT.

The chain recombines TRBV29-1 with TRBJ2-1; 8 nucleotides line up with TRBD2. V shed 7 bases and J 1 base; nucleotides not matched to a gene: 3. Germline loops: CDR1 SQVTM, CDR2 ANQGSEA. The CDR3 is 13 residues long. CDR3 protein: CSARGGSYNEQFF. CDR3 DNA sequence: TGCAGCGCCCGGGGGGGGTCCTACAATGAGCAGTTCTTC.

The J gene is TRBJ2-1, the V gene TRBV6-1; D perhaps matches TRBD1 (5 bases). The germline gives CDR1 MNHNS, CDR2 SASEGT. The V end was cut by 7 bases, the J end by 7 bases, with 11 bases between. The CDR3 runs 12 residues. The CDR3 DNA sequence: TGTGCCAGCACCCTAAAGGGGAATGAGCAGTTCTTC. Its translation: CASTLKGNEQFF.

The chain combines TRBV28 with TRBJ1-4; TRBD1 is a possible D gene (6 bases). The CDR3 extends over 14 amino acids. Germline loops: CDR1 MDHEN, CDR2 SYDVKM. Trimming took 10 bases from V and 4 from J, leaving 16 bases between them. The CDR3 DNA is TGTGCCACCAATAAACAGGGCATTAATGAAAAACTGTTTTTT. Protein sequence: CATNKQGINEKLFF.

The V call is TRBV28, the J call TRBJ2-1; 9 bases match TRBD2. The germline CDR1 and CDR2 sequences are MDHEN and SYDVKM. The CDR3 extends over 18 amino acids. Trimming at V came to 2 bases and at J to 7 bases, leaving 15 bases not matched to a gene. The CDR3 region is CASSLKFWGGGARNEQFF. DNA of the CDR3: TGTGCCAGCAGTTTAAAGTTTTGGGGCGGGGGGGCCCGGAATGAGCAGTTCTTC.

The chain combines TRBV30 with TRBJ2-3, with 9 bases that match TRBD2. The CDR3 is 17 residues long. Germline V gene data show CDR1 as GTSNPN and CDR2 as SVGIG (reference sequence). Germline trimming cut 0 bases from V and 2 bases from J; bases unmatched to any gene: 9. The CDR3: CAWSVPELAGFTDTQYF. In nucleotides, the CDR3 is TGTGCCTGGAGTGTACCAGAGCTAGCGGGGTTCACAGATACGCAGTATTTT.

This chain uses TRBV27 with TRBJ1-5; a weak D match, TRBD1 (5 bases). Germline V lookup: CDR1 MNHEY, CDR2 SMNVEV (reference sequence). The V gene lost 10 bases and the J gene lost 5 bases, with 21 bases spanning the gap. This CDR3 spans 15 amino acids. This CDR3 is CATHPFSGKHQPQHF. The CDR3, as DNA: TGTGCCACCCATCCGTTCTCAGGGAAGCATCAGCCCCAGCATTTT.

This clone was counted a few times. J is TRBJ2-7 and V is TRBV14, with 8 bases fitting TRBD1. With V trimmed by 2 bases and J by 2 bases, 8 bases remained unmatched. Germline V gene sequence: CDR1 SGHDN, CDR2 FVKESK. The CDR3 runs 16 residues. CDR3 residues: CASSQLPGQVPYEQYF. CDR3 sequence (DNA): TGTGCCAGCAGCCAATTACCGGGACAGGTGCCCTACGAGCAGTACTTC.